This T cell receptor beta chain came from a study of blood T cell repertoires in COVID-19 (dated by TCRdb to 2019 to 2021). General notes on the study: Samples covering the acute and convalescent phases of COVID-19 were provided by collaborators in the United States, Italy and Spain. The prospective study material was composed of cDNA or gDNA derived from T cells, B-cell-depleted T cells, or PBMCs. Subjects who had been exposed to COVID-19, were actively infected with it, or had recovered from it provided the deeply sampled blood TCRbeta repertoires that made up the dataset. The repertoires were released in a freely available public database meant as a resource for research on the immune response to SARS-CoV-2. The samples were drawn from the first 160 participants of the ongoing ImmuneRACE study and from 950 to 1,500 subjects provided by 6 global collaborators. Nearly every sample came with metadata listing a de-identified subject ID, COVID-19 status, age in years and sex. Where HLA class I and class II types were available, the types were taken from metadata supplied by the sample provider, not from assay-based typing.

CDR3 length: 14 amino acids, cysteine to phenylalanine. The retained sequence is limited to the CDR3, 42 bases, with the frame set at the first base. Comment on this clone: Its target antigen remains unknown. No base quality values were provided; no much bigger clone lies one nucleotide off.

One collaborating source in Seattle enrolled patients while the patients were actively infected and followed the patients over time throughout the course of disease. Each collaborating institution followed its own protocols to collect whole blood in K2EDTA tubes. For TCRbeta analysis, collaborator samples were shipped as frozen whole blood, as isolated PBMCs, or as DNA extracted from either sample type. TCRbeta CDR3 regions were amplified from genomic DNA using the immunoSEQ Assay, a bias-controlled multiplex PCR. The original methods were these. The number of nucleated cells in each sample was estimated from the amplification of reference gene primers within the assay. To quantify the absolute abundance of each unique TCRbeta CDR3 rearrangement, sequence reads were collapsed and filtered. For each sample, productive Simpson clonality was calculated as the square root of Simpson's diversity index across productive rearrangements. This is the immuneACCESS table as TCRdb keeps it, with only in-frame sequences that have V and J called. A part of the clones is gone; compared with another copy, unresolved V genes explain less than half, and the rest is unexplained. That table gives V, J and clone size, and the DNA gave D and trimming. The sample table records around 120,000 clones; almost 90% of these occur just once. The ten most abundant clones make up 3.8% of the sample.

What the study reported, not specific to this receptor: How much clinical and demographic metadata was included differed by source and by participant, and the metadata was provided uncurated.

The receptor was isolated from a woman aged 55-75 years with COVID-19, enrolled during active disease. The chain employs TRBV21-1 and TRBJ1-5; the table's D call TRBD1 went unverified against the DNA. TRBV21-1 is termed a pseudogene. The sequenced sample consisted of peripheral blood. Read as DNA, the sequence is TGTGCCAGACTAGGACAGGGAGATTATCAGCCCCAGCATTTT. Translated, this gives CARLGQGDYQPQHF.